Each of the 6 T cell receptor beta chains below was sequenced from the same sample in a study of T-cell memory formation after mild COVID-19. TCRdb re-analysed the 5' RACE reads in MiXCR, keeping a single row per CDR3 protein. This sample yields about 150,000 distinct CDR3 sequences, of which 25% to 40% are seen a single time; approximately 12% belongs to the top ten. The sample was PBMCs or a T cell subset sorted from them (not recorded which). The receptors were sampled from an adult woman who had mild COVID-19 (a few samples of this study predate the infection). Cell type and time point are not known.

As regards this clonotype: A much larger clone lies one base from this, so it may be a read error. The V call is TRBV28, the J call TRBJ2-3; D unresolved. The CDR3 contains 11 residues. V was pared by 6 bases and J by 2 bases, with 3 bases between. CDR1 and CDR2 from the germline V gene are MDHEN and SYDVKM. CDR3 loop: CASRSTDTQYF. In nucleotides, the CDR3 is TGTGCCAGCAGGTCCACAGATACGCAGTATTTT. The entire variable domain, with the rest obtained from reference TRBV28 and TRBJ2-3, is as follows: DVKVTQSSRYLVKRTGEKVFLECVQDMDHENMFWYRQDPGLGLRLIYFSYDVKMKEKGDIPEGYSVSREKKERFSLILESASTNQTSMYLCASRSTDTQYFGPGTRLTVL.

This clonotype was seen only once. CDR3 residues: CASSRVSYEQYF. CDR3 DNA sequence: TGTGCCAGCAGCAGGGTCTCCTACGAGCAGTACTTC. The genes are TRBV2 and TRBJ2-7; a possible D gene is TRBD1 (5 bases). V was pared by 6 bases and J by 0 bases, with 6 bases between. The CDR3 totals 12 residues. Per the germline V gene, CDR1 is SNHLY and CDR2 is FYNNEI.

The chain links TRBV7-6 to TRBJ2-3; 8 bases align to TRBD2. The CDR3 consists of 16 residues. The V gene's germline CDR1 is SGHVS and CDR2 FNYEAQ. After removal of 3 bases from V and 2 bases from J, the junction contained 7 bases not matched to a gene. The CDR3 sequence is CASSFRSGVPTDTQYF. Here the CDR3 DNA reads TGTGCCAGCAGCTTCCGTAGCGGGGTACCCACAGATACGCAGTATTTT.

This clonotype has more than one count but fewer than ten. The CDR3 is CASSGVAALITDTQYF. CDR3 DNA sequence: TGTGCCAGCAGCGGGGTAGCGGCCCTCATCACAGATACGCAGTATTTT. V is TRBV7-9 and J is TRBJ2-3; D is possibly TRBD2 (6 bases). Trimming removed 5 bases from V and 2 bases from J, with 17 bases in between. The CDR3 spans 16 residues. Germline V gene data show CDR1 as SEHNR and CDR2 as FQNEAQ (reference sequence).

The DNA for the CDR3 is TGTGCCAGCAGGCTCACCCTTAACTATGGCTACACCTTC. Translating gives CASRLTLNYGYTF. The rearrangement uses TRBV7-2 and TRBJ1-2; D uncertain. Germline values: CDR1 SGHTA, CDR2 FQGNSA. This CDR3 region has 13 residues. The V and J ends lost 6 bases and 1 base respectively, with 9 bases between them.

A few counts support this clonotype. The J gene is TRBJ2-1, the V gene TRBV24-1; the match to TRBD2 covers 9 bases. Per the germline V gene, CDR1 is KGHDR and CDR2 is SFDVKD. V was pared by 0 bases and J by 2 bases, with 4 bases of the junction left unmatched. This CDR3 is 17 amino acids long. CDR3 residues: CATSDLQAGGTYNEQFF. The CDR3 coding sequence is TGTGCCACCAGTGATTTGCAAGCGGGGGGAACCTACAATGAGCAGTTCTTC.